This T cell receptor (beta chain) was documented in a study of T cells in Graves' hyperthyroidism and ophthalmopathy. TCR beta CDR3 region amplification was performed from RNA transcripts. Primed by the HTBI set, a first-round RT-PCR was run on the TCR CDR3. TCRdb re-analysed the multiplex PCR reads in MiXCR, keeping a single row per CDR3 protein. The sample lists approximately 510,000 distinct CDR3 sequences; 46% were seen once. What was sequenced was peripheral blood or thyroid tissue (not recorded which). The receptor's source is an adult woman with Graves' disease, either hyperthyroidism or ophthalmopathy (not recorded which).

CDR3 nucleotide sequence: TGTGCCAGCAGCACGGACAGTGGGGCCTATGGCTACACCTTC. It codes for CASSTDSGAYGYTF. The chain couples TRBV7-8 to TRBJ1-2, with D perhaps TRBD1 (6 bases). The CDR3 spans 14 residues. Trimming took 5 bases from V and 4 from J, leaving 14 bases between them. Germline CDR1 and CDR2: SGHVS and FQNEAQ.